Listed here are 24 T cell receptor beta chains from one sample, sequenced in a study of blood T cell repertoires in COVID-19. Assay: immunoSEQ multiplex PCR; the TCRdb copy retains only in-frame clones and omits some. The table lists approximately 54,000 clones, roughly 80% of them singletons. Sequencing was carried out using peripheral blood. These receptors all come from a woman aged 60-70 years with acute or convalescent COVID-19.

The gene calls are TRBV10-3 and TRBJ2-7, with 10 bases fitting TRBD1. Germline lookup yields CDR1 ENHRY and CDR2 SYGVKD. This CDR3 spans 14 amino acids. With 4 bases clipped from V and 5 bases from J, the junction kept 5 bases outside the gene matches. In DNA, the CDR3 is TGTGCCATCAGTGCCGGGACAGGGGAAGACGAGCAGTACTTC. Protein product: CAISAGTGEDEQYF.

The CDR3 spells CASSKRQSSGNTIYF. The CDR3 DNA is TGTGCCAGCTCAAAAAGACAGAGCTCTGGAAACACCATATATTTT. The V gene is TRBV18, the J gene TRBJ1-3; TRBD1 is a possible D gene (5 bases). Trimming removed 5 bases from V and 0 bases from J, with 11 bases in between. This CDR3 comprises 15 residues. CDR1 and CDR2 (germline): KGHSH, LQKENI.

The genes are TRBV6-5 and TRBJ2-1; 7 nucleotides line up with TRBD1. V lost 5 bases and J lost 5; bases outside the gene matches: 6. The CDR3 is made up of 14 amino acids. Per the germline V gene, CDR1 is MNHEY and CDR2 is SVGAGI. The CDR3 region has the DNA TGTGCCAGCAGTATCTACAGGGGAAACAATGAGCAGTTCTTC. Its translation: CASSIYRGNNEQFF.

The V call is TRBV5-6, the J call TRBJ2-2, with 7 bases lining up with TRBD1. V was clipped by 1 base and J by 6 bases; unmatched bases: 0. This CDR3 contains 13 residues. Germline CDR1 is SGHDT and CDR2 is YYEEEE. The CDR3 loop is CASSLRGPGELFF. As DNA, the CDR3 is TGTGCCAGCAGCTTGAGGGGGCCCGGGGAGCTGTTTTTT.

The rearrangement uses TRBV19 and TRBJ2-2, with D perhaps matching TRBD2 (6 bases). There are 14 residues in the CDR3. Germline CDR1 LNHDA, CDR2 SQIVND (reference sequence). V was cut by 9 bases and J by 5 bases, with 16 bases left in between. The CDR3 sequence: CASLVAGRTGELFF. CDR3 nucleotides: TGTGCCAGCCTCGTCGCGGGACGGACCGGGGAGCTGTTTTTT. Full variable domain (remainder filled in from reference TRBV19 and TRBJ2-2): DGGITQSPKYLFRKEGQNVTLSCEQNLNHDAMYWYRQDPGQGLRLIYYSQIVNDFQKGDIAEGYSVSREKKESFPLTVTSAQKNPTAFYLCASLVAGRTGELFFGEGSRLTVL.

This CDR3 reads CAWSVQRGNEQYF. The CDR3 bases are TGTGCCTGGAGTGTACAAAGGGGAAACGAGCAGTACTTC. The chain links TRBV30 to TRBJ2-7; possible D gene TRBD1, 5 bases. V shed 0 bases and J shed 5 bases, with 11 bases lying between them. CDR3 length equals 13 residues. Per germline, CDR1 GTSNPN and CDR2 SVGIG (reference sequence).

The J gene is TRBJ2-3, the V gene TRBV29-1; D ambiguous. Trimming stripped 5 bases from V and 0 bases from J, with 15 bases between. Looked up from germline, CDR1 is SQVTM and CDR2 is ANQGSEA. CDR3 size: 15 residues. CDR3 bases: TGCAGCGTTTCCCAGGCAGACACTAGCACAGATACGCAGTATTTT. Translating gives CSVSQADTSTDTQYF.

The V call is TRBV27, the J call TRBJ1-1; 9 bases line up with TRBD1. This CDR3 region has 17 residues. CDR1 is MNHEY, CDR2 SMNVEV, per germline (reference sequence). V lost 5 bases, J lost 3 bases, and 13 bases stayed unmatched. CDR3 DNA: TGTGCCAGCAGTAACCTTTCCCCGGGACAGGGAGACACTGAAGCTTTCTTT. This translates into CASSNLSPGQGDTEAFF.

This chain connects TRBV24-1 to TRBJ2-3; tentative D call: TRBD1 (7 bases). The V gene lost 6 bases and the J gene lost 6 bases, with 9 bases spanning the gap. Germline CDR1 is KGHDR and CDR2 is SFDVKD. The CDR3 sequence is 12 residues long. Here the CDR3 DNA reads TGTGCCACCAGTCCAGGGGGGGATACGCAGTATTTT. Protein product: CATSPGGDTQYF.

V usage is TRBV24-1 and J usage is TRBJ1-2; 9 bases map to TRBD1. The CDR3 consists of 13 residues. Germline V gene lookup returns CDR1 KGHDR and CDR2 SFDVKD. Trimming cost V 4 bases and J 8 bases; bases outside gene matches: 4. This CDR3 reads CATSEGTGNGYTF. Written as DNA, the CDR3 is TGTGCCACCAGTGAAGGGACAGGGAACGGCTACACCTTC.

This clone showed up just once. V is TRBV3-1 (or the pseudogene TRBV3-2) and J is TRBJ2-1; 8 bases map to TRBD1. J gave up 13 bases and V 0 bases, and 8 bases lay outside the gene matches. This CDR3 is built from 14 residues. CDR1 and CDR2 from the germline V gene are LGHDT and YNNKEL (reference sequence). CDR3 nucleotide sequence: TGTGCCAGCAGCCAAGATCGGTTGACAGGGGATCAGTTCTTC. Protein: CASSQDRLTGDQFF.

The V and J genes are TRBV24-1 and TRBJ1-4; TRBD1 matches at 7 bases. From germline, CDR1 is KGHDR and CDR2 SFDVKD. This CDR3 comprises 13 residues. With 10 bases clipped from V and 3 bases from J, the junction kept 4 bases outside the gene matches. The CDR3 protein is CATAGTANEKLFF. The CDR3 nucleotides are TGTGCCACGGCCGGGACAGCTAATGAAAAACTGTTTTTT.

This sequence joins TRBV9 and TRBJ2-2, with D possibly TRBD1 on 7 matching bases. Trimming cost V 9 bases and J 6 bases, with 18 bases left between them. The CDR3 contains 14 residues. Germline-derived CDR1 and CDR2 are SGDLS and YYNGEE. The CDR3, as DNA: TGTGCCACCGGCGACAGGGAGGTATCCGGGGAGCTGTTTTTT. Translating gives CATGDREVSGELFF.

The chain's CDR3 is CASSSLPGTQTGGYTF. The CDR3 DNA sequence: TGTGCCAGCAGTTCCCTCCCCGGCACCCAAACCGGGGGCTACACCTTC. This rearrangement joins TRBV7-2 to TRBJ1-2; D gene ambiguous. The CDR3 totals 16 residues. Germline loops: CDR1 SGHTA, CDR2 FQGNSA. Trimming shortened V by 6 bases and J by 8 bases, and 25 bases separated the two germline ends.

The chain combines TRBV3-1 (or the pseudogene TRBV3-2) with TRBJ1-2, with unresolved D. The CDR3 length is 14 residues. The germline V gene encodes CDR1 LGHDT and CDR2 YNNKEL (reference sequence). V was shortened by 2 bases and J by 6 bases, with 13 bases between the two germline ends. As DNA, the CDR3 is TGTGCCAGCAGCCAAAACTCCCCTCGGGATGGCTACACCTTC. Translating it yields CASSQNSPRDGYTF.

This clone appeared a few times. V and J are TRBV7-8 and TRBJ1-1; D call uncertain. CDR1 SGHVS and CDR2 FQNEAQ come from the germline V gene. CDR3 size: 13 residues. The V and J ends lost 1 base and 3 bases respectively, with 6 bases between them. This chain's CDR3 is CASSLDRDTEAFF. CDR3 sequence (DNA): TGTGCCAGCAGCTTAGACCGGGACACTGAAGCTTTCTTT.

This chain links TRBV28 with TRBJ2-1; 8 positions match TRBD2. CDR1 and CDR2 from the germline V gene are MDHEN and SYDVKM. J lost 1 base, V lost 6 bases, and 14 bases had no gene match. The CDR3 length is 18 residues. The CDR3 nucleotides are TGTGCCAGCAGAACTATCCGAGCGGGGGCGGATTCCTACAATGAGCAGTTCTTC. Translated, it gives CASRTIRAGADSYNEQFF.

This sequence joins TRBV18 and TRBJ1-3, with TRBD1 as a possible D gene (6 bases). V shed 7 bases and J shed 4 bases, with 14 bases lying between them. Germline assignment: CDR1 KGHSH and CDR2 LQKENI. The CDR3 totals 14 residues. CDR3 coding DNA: TGTGCCAGCTGGAGAGGGGGTACGGGAAACACCATATATTTT. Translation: CASWRGGTGNTIYF.

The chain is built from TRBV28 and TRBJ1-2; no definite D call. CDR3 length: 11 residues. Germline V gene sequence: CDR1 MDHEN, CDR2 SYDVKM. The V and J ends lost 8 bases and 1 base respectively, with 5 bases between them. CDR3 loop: CASEGNYGYTF. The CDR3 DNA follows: TGTGCCAGCGAGGGTAACTATGGCTACACCTTC.

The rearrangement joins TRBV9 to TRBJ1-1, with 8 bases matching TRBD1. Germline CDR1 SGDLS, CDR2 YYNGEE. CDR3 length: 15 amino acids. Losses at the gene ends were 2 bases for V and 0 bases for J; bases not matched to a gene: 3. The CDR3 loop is CASSVSGQVNTEAFF. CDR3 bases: TGTGCCAGCAGCGTTTCGGGACAGGTGAACACTGAAGCTTTCTTT.

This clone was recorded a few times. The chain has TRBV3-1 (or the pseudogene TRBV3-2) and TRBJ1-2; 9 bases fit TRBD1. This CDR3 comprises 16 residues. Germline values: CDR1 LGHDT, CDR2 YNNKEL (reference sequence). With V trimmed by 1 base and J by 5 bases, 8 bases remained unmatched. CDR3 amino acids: CASSQGETGGMYGYTF. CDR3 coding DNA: TGTGCCAGCAGCCAAGGCGAGACAGGGGGGATGTATGGCTACACCTTC.

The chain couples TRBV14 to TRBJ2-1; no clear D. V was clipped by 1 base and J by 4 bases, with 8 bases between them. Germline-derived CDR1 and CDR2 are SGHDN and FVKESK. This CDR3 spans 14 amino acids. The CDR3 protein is CASSQASVYNEQFF. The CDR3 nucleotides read TGTGCCAGCAGCCAAGCGAGTGTTTACAATGAGCAGTTCTTC.

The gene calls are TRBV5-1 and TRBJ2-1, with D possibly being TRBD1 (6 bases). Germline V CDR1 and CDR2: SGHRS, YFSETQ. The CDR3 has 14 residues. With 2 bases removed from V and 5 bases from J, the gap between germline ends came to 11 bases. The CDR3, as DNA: TGCGCCAGCAGCTTCCAGGGGAACGACAATGAGCAGTTCTTC. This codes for CASSFQGNDNEQFF.

CDR3 nucleotide sequence: TGTGCCACCAGTGATCAGGGACAGGGACCGTGGACAGATACGCAGTATTTT. It encodes CATSDQGQGPWTDTQYF. The chain is built from TRBV24-1 and TRBJ2-3; 9 bases are shared with TRBD1. The CDR3 consists of 17 residues. V lost 3 bases to trimming and J lost 3 bases; unmatched junction nucleotides: 9. Germline loops: CDR1 KGHDR, CDR2 SFDVKD.